This TCR beta chain derives from a study of regulatory T cells in long-lasting Graves disease. The overall study: Freshly diagnosed Graves' patients had used antithyroid drugs for under 3 months.

Investigators prepared the TCR beta libraries by applying iRepertoire HTBI primers and Arm-PCR of CDR3 regions. Using its own MiXCR run on the multiplex PCR reads, TCRdb lists one record per CDR3 protein. This table holds more than 400,000 distinct CDR3 sequences, under 20% found once. A word on this clonotype: Its matching antigen is unknown. Just one base apart from a much larger clone, this may be a read error.

Points from the study as a whole: Accuracy could have been hurt by small sample size.

Time point: newly diagnosed GD, antithyroid drugs for less than 3 months. With RNA extracted from PBMCs as input, the TCR library was made. V gave up 3 bases and J gave up 14 bases; unmatched junction bases: 10. CDR3 length: 14 residues. In addition, the sample was reused for a study of T cells in Graves' hyperthyroidism and ophthalmopathy. Per that study: The study defined stable Graves' hyperthyroidism as no ophthalmopathy progression within 18 months. The TCR CDR3 first-round RT-PCR relied on the HTBI primer set.

The sequenced sample was peripheral blood mononuclear cells (PBMCs), obtained at new diagnosis, from a patient treated with antithyroid drugs. This receptor was obtained from a middle-aged man with Graves disease. The V gene is TRBV12-3 or TRBV12-4, the J gene TRBJ1-6, with 7 bases lining up with TRBD1. The CDR3 region has the DNA TGTGCCAGCAGTTTGGACAGGACAAGATCGGCCCTCCACTTT. It is translated as CASSLDRTRSALHF.